The next 4 T cell receptor beta chains were all read from a single sample in a study of vaccination and CD4 T cells after COVID-19 (dated by TCRdb to between 2021 and 2023). The library was obtained by PCR. TCRdb names Illumina iSeq 100 as the instrument used. At the Johns Hopkins FTIC core, DNA from the cultured CD4+ T cells underwent TCR sequencing with the Oncomine TCR Beta short-read assay. Starting from the raw public reads, TCRdb applied fastp trimming at Q25, assembled clones with MiXCR and retained in-frame beta chains. Each entry is one CDR3 protein sequence, shown with its most common DNA and genes. Within this sample are 13,000 or so distinct CDR3 sequences, with 35% of them counted one time only. The top ten hold roughly an eighth of the sample. The sample's treatment or condition label, in plain terms: roughly 10-day PBMC culture with coronavirus spike peptide pools or control peptides (ViraFEST assay).

Their antigen targets remain unknown. Sequenced: CD4+ T cells from blood, cultured in vitro. All receptors come from a human donor who had recovered from COVID-19.

The chain combines TRBV20-1 with TRBJ2-3, with 9 bases aligning to TRBD2. Germline-derived CDR1 and CDR2 are DFQATT and SNEGSKA (reference sequence). With 8 bases clipped from V and 0 bases from J, the junction kept 24 bases outside the gene matches. CDR3 length equals 20 residues. This CDR3 reads CSPLSRFRAGGFSSTDTQYF. Here the CDR3 DNA reads TGCAGTCCGCTCAGTCGATTTCGTGCGGGAGGGTTCTCTAGCACAGATACGCAGTATTTT.

The chain recombines TRBV25-1 with TRBJ2-7, with 9 bases fitting TRBD1. The CDR3 spans 13 residues. The germline V gene has CDR1 MGHDK and CDR2 SYGVNS. J gave up 3 bases and V 6 bases, and 3 bases lay outside the gene matches. CDR3 bases: TGTGCCAGCAGACAGGGGGCGGACTACGAGCAGTACTTC. This codes for CASRQGADYEQYF.

In its sample, this clonotype was seen a few times. The chain couples TRBV2 to TRBJ2-1; TRBD2 matches at 7 bases. The CDR3 totals 14 residues. Germline assignment: CDR1 SNHLY and CDR2 FYNNEI. J lost 3 bases, V lost 8 bases, and 7 bases had no gene match. CDR3 region: CASQPSGIYNEQFF. The CDR3 DNA is TGTGCCAGCCAGCCTAGCGGAATCTACAATGAGCAGTTCTTC.

J is TRBJ2-1 and V is TRBV5-4, with 7 nucleotides matching TRBD1. Germline CDR1 is SGHNT and CDR2 is YYREEE (reference sequence). With V trimmed by 2 bases and J by 0 bases, 8 bases remained unmatched. CDR3 size: 17 residues. The CDR3 sequence: CASSFGLDRNSYNEQFF. The CDR3 DNA reads as TGTGCCAGCAGCTTCGGCCTGGACAGGAACTCCTACAATGAGCAGTTCTTC.